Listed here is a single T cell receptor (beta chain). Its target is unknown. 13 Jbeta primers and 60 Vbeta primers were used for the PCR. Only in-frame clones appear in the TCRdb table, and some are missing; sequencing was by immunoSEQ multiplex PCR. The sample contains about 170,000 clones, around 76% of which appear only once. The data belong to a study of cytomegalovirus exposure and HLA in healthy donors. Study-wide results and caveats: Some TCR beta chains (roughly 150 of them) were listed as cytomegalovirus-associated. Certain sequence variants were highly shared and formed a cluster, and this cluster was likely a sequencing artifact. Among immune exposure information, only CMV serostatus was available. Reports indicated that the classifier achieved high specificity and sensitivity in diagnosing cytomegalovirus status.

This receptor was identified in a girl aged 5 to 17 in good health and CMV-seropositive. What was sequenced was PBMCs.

In DNA form, the CDR3 reads TGTGCCAGCAGCCAAGGGGCGCGGGAGGGCCGCGAGACCCAGTACTTC. It yields the protein CASSQGAREGRETQYF. This chain links TRBV4-2 with TRBJ2-5; 9 bases line up with TRBD2. The CDR3 extends over 16 amino acids. Trimming at V came to 1 base and at J to 5 bases, leaving 8 bases not matched to a gene. Germline V gene lookup returns CDR1 LGHNA and CDR2 YNFKEQ.